This T cell receptor beta chain was sequenced for a study of CD4 T cells in relation to SARS-CoV-2 and coronaviruses. About this clone itself: Its antigen is unidentified.

Germline-derived CDR1 and CDR2 are LNHDA and SQIVND (reference sequence). V was clipped by 4 bases and J by 2 bases, with 9 bases between them. This CDR3 is built from 13 residues. Survey-level TCR-beta sequencing used DNA from CEF-cultured naive and memory CD4+ T cells. TCRdb keeps only in-frame clones here, not all; method: immunoSEQ multiplex PCR. The profile shows about 47,000 clones, roughly 80% of them singletons. The V call is TRBV19, the J call TRBJ2-7; D remains ambiguous. The source of this sequence is an adult with COVID-19. Material for sequencing was naive CD4+ T cells from PBMCs, cultured in vitro. The subset denotes: naive CD4+ T cells isolated by negative enrichment. Here the CDR3 reads CASSNGLPYEQYF. CDR3 in DNA: TGTGCCAGTAGTAATGGGTTACCCTACGAGCAGTACTTC.